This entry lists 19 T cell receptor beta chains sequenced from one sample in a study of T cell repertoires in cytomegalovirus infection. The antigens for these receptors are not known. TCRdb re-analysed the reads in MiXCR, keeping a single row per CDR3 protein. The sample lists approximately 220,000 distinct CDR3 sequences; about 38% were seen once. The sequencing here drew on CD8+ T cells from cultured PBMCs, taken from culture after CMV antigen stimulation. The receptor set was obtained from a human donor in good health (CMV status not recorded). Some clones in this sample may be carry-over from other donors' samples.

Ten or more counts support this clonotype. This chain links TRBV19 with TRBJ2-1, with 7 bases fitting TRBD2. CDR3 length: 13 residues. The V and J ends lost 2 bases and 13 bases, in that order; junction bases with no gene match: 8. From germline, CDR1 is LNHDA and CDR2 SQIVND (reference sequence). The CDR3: CASSISSGPTQFF. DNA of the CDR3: TGTGCCAGTAGTATATCTAGCGGTCCGACTCAGTTCTTC.

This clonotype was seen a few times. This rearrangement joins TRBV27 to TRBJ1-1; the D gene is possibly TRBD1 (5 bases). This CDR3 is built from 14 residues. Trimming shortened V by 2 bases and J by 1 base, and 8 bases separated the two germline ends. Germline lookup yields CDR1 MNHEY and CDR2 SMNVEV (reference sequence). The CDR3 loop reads CASSLDSSNTEAFF. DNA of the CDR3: TGTGCCAGCAGTTTAGACAGTTCGAACACTGAAGCTTTCTTT.

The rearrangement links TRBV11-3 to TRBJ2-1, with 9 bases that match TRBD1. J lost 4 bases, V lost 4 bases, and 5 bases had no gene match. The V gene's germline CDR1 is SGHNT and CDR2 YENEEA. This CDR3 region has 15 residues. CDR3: CASSYGTGTYNEQFF. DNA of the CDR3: TGTGCCAGCAGCTATGGGACAGGGACTTACAATGAGCAGTTCTTC.

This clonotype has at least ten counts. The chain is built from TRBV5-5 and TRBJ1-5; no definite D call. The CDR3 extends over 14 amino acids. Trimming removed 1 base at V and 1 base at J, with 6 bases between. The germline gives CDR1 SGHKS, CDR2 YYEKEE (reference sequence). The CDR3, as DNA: TGTGCCAGCAGCTTGCTTGGCAGCAATCAGCCCCAGCATTTT. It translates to CASSLLGSNQPQHF.

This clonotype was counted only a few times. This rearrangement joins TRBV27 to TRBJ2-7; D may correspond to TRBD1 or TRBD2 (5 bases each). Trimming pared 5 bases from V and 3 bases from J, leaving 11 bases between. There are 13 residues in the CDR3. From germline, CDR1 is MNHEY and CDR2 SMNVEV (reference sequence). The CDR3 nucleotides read TGTGCCAGCAGTCGGGACGTCAGCTACGAGCAGTACTTC. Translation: CASSRDVSYEQYF.

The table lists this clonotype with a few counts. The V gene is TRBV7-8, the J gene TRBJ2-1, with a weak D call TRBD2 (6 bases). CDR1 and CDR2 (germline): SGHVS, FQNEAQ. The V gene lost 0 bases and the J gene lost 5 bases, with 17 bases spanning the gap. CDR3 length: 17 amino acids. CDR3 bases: TGTGCCAGCAGCTTAGCATGGGCGGGACGAAGGGACAATGAGCAGTTCTTC. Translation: CASSLAWAGRRDNEQFF.

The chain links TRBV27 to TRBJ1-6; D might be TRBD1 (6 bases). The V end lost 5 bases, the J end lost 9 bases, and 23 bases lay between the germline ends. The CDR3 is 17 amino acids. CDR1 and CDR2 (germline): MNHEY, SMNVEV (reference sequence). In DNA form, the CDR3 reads TGTGCCAGCAGTATTCTTAGGGACAATCCGAAATTTTCACCCCTCCACTTT. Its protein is CASSILRDNPKFSPLHF.

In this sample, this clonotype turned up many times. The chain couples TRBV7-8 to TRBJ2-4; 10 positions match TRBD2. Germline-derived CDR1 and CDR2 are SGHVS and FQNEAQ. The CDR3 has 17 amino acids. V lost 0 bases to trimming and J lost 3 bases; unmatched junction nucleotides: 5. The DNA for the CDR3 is TGTGCCAGCAGCTTAGCGACTAGCGGGTTCGTCAAAAACATTCAGTACTTC. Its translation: CASSLATSGFVKNIQYF.

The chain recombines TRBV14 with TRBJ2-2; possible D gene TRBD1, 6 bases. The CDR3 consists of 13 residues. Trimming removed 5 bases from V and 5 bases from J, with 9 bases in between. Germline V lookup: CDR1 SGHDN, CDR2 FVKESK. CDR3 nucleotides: TGTGCCAGCAGCGGGACACCAACCGGGGAGCTGTTTTTT. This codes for CASSGTPTGELFF.

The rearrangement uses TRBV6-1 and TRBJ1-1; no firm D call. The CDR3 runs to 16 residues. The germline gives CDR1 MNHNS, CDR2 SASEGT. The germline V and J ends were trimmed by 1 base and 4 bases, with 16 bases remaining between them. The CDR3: CASSEVVREDSTEAFF. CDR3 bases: TGTGCCAGCAGTGAAGTAGTTAGGGAAGATAGCACTGAAGCTTTCTTT.

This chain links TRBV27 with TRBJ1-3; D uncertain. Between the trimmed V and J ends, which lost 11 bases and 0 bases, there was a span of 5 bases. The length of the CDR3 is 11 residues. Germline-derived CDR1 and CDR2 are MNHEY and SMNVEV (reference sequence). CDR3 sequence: CAELSGNTIYF. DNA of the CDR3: TGTGCCGAACTCTCTGGAAACACCATATATTTT.

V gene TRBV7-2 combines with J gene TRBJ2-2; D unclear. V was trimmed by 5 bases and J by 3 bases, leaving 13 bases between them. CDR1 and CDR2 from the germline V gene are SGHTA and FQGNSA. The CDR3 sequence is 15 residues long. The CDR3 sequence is CASSPPADHTGELFF. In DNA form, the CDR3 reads TGTGCCAGCAGCCCCCCGGCGGACCACACCGGGGAGCTGTTTTTT.

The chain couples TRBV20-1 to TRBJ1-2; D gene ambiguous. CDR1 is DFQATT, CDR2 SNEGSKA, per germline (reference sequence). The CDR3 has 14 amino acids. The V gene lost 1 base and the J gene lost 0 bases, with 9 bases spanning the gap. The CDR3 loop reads CSARAFGANYGYTF. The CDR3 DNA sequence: TGCAGTGCTAGAGCCTTCGGGGCTAACTATGGCTACACCTTC.

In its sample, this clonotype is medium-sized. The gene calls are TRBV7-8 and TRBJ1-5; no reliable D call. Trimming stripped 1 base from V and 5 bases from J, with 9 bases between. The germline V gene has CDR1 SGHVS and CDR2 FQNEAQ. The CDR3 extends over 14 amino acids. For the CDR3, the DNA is TGTGCCAGCAGCTTAGGAGGTCCGTATCAGCCCCAGCATTTT. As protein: CASSLGGPYQPQHF.

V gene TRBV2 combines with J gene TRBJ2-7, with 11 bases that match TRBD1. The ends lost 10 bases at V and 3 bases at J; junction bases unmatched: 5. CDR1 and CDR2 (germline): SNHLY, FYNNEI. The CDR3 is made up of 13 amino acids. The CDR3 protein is CATGQGAFYEQYF. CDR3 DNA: TGTGCCACCGGACAGGGGGCATTCTACGAGCAGTACTTC.

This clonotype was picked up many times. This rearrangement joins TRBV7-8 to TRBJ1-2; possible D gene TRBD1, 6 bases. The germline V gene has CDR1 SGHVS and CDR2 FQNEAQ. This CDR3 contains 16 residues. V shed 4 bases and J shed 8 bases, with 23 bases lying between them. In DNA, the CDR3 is TGTGCCAGCAGCTCAGACAGGACCGGGGGGTATCGGGGCTACACCTTC. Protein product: CASSSDRTGGYRGYTF. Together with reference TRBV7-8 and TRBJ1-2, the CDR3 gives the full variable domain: GAGVSQSPRYKVAKRGQDVALRCDPISGHVSLFWYQQALGQGPEFLTYFQNEAQLDKSGLPSDRFFAERPEGSVSTLKIQRTQQEDSAVYLCASSSDRTGGYRGYTFGSGTRLTVV.

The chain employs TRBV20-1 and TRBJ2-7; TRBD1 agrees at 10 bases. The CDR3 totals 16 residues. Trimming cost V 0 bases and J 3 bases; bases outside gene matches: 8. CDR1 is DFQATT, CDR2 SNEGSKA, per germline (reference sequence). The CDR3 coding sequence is TGCAGTGCTAGAGATCCCGGGACAGGGGCTTTCTACGAGCAGTACTTC. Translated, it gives CSARDPGTGAFYEQYF.

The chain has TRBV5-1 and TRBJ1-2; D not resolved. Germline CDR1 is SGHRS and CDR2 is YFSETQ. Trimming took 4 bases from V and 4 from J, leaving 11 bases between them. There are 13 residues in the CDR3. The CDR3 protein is CASSPRGLYGYTF. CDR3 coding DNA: TGCGCCAGCAGCCCCCGAGGGCTCTATGGCTACACCTTC.

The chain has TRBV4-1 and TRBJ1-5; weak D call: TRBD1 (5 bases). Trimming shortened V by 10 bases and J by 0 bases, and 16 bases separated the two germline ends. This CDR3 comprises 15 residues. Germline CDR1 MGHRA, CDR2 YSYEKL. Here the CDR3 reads CATSSGLSSNQPQHF. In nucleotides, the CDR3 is TGCGCCACCTCCTCAGGGCTATCTAGCAATCAGCCCCAGCATTTT.